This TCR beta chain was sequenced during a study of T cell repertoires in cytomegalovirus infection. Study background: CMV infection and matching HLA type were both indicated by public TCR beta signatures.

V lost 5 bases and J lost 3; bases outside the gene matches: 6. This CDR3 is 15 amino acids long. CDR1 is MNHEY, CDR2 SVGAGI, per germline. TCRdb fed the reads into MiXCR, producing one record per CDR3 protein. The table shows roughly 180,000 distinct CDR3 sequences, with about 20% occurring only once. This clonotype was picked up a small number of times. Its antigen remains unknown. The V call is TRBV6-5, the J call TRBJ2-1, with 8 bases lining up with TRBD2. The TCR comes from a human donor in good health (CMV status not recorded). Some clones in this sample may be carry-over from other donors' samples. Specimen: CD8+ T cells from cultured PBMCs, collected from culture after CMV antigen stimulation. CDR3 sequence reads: CASSTGLAGYNEQFF. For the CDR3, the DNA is TGTGCCAGCAGTACGGGGCTAGCGGGCTACAATGAGCAGTTCTTC.